This T cell receptor beta chain is drawn from a study of Ad26.COV2.S vaccination and SARS-CoV-2 variants. Study in general: Intramuscular Ad26.COV2.S at 5x10^10 or 1x10^11 viral particles. General study results and limits: Assessments of TCR breadth and depth may have underestimated the total T cell responses. Spike-specific TCR breadth was greater after Ad26.COV2.S than placebo.

Libraries were prepared by immunoSEQ multiplex PCR; TCRdb keeps only in-frame clonotypes and omits some of them. The top ten hold roughly 6% of the sample, which has 300,000 to 350,000 clones, 90% seen once. Concerning this clone itself: Its antigen is undetermined.

Regarding treatment: some 20 received Ad26.COV2.S at low or high dose, single or two shots; roughly 5 received placebo; per-sample allocation not given. Sample collection was performed on day 63 after the first vaccine or placebo injection. V was pared by 3 bases and J by 1 base, with 8 bases of the junction left unmatched. The CDR3 runs to 16 residues. The germline V gene encodes CDR1 SQVTM and CDR2 ANQGSEA. The sequence was collected from a person aged 18-60 years who received the Ad26.COV2.S COVID-19 vaccine or a placebo. The specimen comprised peripheral blood, sampled in a trial of Ad26.COV2.S vaccine versus placebo. The rearrangement joins TRBV29-1 to TRBJ1-1, with 10 positions matching TRBD1. In DNA, the CDR3 is TGCAGCGTTGATGGAACAAGGGACAGGGGGAACACTGAAGCTTTCTTT. It translates to CSVDGTRDRGNTEAFF.